What follows are 15 T cell receptor beta chains derived from one specimen sequenced in a study of T cells after yellow fever vaccination. TCRdb passed the 5' RACE reads through MiXCR, listing each CDR3 protein once. The data hold hundreds of thousands of distinct CDR3 sequences, with roughly 12% observed a single time. Sequenced here: PBMCs, sampled on the day of the yellow fever booster vaccination. The receptors were gathered from a man aged 25 to 40 who received the YFV17D yellow fever vaccine.

The chain uses TRBV7-9 and TRBJ2-1; TRBD2 matches 11 bases. Unmatched junction bases numbered 7, after V lost 6 bases and J lost 6 bases. CDR1 is SEHNR, CDR2 FQNEAQ, per germline (reference sequence). The CDR3 is 15 residues long. For the CDR3, the DNA is TGTGCCAGCAGTTCTAGCGGGAGGACGACCAATGAGCAGTTCTTC. Protein sequence: CASSSSGRTTNEQFF.

This clonotype has more than one count but fewer than ten. One junction end does not reproduce the germline sequence, and a read error may be involved. The chain has TRBV3-1 and TRBJ2-3; unclear D gene. This CDR3 is 11 amino acids long. CDR1 is LGHDT, CDR2 YNNKEL, per germline (reference sequence). The CDR3: CASSGSDSVGF. The CDR3 DNA sequence: TGTGCCAGCAGCGGATCGGATTCAGTGGGTTTT.

The V gene is TRBV5-1, the J gene TRBJ1-5; no firm D call. The CDR3 covers 13 residues. CDR1 and CDR2 from the germline V gene are SGHRS and YFSETQ. V lost 4 bases, J lost 3 bases, and 8 bases lay in between. CDR3 DNA: TGCGCCAGCAGCCCAGAACCCAATCAGCCCCAGCATTTT. Its translation is CASSPEPNQPQHF.

This clonotype was counted ten times or more. The chain is built from TRBV20-1 and TRBJ2-3; the D is unclear. Germline assignment: CDR1 DFQATT and CDR2 SNEGSKA (reference sequence). The CDR3 is 14 residues long. V lost 3 bases to trimming and J lost 5 bases, with 15 bases between them. The CDR3 nucleotides read TGCAGTGCTAGCCGAAGCCGGGCCGGAGATACGCAGTATTTT. Protein: CSASRSRAGDTQYF.

The chain recombines TRBV10-3 with TRBJ2-1; a weak D match, TRBD2 (5 bases). V lost 6 bases, J lost 1 base, and 10 bases lay in between. Germline values: CDR1 ENHRY, CDR2 SYGVKD. The CDR3 runs to 14 residues. The CDR3 here is CAIRIRGSYNEQFF. The CDR3 DNA sequence: TGTGCCATCAGGATCCGGGGATCCTACAATGAGCAGTTCTTC.

The chain has TRBV7-9 and TRBJ2-7, with TRBD2 identical over 8 bases. With 5 bases clipped from V and 0 bases from J, the junction kept 9 bases outside the gene matches. Germline values: CDR1 SEHNR, CDR2 FQNEAQ (reference sequence). CDR3 length equals 16 residues. The CDR3 DNA is TGTGCCAGCAGCGAAACGGCTAGCGGGCCCTCCTACGAGCAGTACTTC. Its protein is CASSETASGPSYEQYF.

This sequence joins TRBV15 and TRBJ2-7; D possibly matches TRBD1 or TRBD2 (5 bases each). Germline loops: CDR1 LNHNV, CDR2 YYDKDF (reference sequence). Trimming shortened V by 3 bases and J by 4 bases, and 16 bases separated the two germline ends. This CDR3 has 15 residues. Here the CDR3 DNA reads TGTGCCACCAGCAGCGGGATGACAGAGGATTACGAGCAGTACTTC. Translating gives CATSSGMTEDYEQYF. Full variable domain (missing parts from reference TRBV15 and TRBJ2-7): DAMVIQNPRYQVTQFGKPVTLSCSQTLNHNVMYWYQQKSSQAPKLLFHYYDKDFNNEADTPDNFQSRRPNTSFCFLDIRSPGLGDTAMYLCATSSGMTEDYEQYFGPGTRLTVT.

The chain uses TRBV7-8 and TRBJ2-5; D may be TRBD1 (5 bases). This CDR3 has 15 amino acids. Trimming pared 3 bases from V and 1 base from J, leaving 12 bases between. Germline V gene data show CDR1 as SGHVS and CDR2 as FQNEAQ. The DNA for the CDR3 is TGTGCCAGCAGCTTCTCAGGGAACGTCCAAGAGACCCAGTACTTC. This codes for CASSFSGNVQETQYF. The variable domain in full, with the rest retrieved from reference TRBV7-8 and TRBJ2-5, is GAGVSQSPRYKVAKRGQDVALRCDPISGHVSLFWYQQALGQGPEFLTYFQNEAQLDKSGLPSDRFFAERPEGSVSTLKIQRTQQEDSAVYLCASSFSGNVQETQYFGPGTRLLVL.

The chain joins TRBV19 to TRBJ1-5; D ambiguous. CDR1 and CDR2 (germline): LNHDA, SQIVND (reference sequence). The CDR3 consists of 15 residues. The V end was cut by 1 base, the J end by 9 bases, with 16 bases between. The CDR3 loop reads CASSIGRAEPGPQHF. In DNA, the CDR3 is TGTGCCAGTAGTATAGGCCGGGCGGAGCCCGGGCCCCAGCATTTT. Using reference TRBV19 and TRBJ1-5 for the parts outside the CDR3, the full variable domain is DGGITQSPKYLFRKEGQNVTLSCEQNLNHDAMYWYRQDPGQGLRLIYYSQIVNDFQKGDIAEGYSVSREKKESFPLTVTSAQKNPTAFYLCASSIGRAEPGPQHFGDGTRLSIL.

The chain has TRBV5-6 and TRBJ2-7; a weak D match, TRBD1 (5 bases). Per germline, CDR1 SGHDT and CDR2 YYEEEE. The V gene lost 1 base and the J gene lost 2 bases, with 13 bases spanning the gap. The CDR3 sequence is 15 residues long. CDR3: CASSLTGDSTYEQYF. CDR3 sequence (DNA): TGTGCCAGCAGCTTGACAGGCGACAGTACCTACGAGCAGTACTTC.

The V and J genes are TRBV20-1 and TRBJ2-7; 15 nucleotides line up with TRBD2. Losses at the gene ends were 3 bases for V and 4 bases for J; bases not matched to a gene: 13. CDR3 size: 18 residues. Germline lookup yields CDR1 DFQATT and CDR2 SNEGSKA (reference sequence). The CDR3 spells CSASPGNMGLAGGYEQYF. The CDR3 DNA is TGCAGTGCTAGTCCTGGGAACATGGGACTAGCGGGAGGTTACGAGCAGTACTTC.

This clonotype was found a few times. This sequence joins TRBV19 and TRBJ1-2; D not certain. The CDR3 has 15 residues. Looked up from germline, CDR1 is LNHDA and CDR2 is SQIVND (reference sequence). Trimming stripped 5 bases from V and 4 bases from J, with 17 bases between. The CDR3 here is CASSLTGRPIYGYTF. CDR3 sequence (DNA): TGTGCCAGTAGTTTAACTGGACGGCCGATCTATGGCTACACCTTC.

The CDR3 region has the DNA TGCAGTGCCCGGGTAGCGGGAGCCTCGTTGGATACGCAGTATTTT. It encodes CSARVAGASLDTQYF. This rearrangement joins TRBV20-1 to TRBJ2-3; 9 nucleotides agree with TRBD2. The CDR3 extends over 15 amino acids. Germline V gene lookup returns CDR1 DFQATT and CDR2 SNEGSKA (reference sequence). V shed 6 bases, J shed 6 bases, and the junction held 13 bases outside the gene matches.

This clonotype was recorded a few times. This chain joins TRBV9 and TRBJ2-1; D is perhaps TRBD2 (5 bases). Germline values: CDR1 SGDLS, CDR2 YYNGEE. CDR3 length equals 16 residues. The V end was cut by 0 bases, the J end by 0 bases, with 10 bases between. The chain's CDR3 is CASSVARRSSYNEQFF. For the CDR3, the DNA is TGTGCCAGCAGCGTAGCGCGGAGGAGCTCCTACAATGAGCAGTTCTTC.

This chain uses TRBV28 with TRBJ1-1; TRBD1 matches 10 bases. Germline V gene sequence: CDR1 MDHEN, CDR2 SYDVKM. With 2 bases clipped from V and 7 bases from J, the junction kept 4 bases outside the gene matches. This CDR3 is built from 14 residues. CDR3 nucleotides: TGTGCCAGCAGTTTAGACAGGGGGCGGGGTGAAGCTTTCTTT. Translating gives CASSLDRGRGEAFF.